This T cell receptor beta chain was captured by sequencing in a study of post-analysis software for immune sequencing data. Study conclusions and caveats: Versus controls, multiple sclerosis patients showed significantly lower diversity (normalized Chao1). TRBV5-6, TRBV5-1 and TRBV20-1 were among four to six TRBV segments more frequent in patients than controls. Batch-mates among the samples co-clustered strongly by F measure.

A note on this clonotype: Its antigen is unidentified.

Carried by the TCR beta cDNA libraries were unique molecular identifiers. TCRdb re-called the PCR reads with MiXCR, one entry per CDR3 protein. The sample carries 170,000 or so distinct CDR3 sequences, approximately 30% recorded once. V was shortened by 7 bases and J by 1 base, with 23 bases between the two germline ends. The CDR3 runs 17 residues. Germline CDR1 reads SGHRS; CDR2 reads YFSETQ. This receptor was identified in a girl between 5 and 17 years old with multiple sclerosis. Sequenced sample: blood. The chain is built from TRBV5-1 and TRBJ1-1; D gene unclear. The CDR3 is CASGPVPEGVGNTEAFF. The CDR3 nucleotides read TGCGCCAGCGGCCCCGTTCCCGAGGGCGTCGGGAACACTGAAGCTTTCTTT.